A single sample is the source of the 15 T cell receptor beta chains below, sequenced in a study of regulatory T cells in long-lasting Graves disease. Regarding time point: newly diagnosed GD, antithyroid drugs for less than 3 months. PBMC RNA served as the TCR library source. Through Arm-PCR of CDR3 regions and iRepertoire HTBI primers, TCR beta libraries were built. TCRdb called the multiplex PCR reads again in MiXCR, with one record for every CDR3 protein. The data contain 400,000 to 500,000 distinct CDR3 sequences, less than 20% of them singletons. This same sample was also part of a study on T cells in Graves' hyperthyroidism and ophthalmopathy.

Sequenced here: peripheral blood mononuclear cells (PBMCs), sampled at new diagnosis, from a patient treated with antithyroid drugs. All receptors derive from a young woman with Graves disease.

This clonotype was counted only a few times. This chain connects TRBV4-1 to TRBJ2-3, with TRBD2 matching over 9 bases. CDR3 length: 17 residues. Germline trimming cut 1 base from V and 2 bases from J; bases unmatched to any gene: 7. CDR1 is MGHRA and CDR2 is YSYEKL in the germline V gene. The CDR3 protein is CASSQAGGTSHTDTQYF. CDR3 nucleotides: TGCGCCAGCAGCCAAGCGGGCGGGACTAGCCACACAGATACGCAGTATTTT.

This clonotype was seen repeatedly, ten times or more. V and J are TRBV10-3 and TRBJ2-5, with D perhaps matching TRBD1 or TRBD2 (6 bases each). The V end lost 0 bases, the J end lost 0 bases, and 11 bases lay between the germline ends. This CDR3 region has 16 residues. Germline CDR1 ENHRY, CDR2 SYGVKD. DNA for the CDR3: TGTGCCATCAGTGAGTCCTCTGGGGGGCACCAAGAGACCCAGTACTTC. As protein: CAISESSGGHQETQYF.

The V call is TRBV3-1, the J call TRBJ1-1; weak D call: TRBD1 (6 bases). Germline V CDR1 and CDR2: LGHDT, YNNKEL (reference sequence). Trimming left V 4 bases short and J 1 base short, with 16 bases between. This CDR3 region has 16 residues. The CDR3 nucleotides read TGTGCCAGCAGCCCCGGAGCGGGGGCAGGGAACACTGAAGCTTTCTTT. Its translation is CASSPGAGAGNTEAFF.

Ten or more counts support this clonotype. The CDR3 DNA reads TGTGCCAGCAGCTTAGCGGGGACTCGTGTCAGCATTGAGCAGTTCTTC. It translates to CASSLAGTRVSIEQFF. This chain uses TRBV7-2 with TRBJ2-1; D may be TRBD2 (6 bases). This CDR3 has 16 residues. Germline V gene lookup returns CDR1 SGHTA and CDR2 FQGNSA. V was pared by 0 bases and J by 9 bases, with 18 bases between.

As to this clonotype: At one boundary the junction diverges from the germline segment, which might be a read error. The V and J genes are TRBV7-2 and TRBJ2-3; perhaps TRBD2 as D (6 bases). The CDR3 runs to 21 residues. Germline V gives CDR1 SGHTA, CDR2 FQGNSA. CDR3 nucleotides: TGCGCCAGCAGCCAAGAAGAGGGCGGAGGCGGGAACCCATACAGCACAGATACGCAGTATTTT. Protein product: CASSQEEGGGGNPYSTDTQYF.

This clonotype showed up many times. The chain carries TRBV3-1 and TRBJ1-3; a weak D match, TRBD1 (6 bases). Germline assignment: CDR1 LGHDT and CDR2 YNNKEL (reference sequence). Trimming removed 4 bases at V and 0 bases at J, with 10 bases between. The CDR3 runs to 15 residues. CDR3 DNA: TGTGCCAGCAGCCCGGGACACCTCTCTGGAAACACCATATATTTT. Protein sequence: CASSPGHLSGNTIYF.

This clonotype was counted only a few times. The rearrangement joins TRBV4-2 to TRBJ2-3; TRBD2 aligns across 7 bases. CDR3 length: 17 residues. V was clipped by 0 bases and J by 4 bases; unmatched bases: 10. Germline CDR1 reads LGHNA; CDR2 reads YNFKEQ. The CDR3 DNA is TGTGCCAGCAGCCAAGAAGCGGGATCAAGGCTGGCAGATACGCAGTATTTT. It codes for CASSQEAGSRLADTQYF.

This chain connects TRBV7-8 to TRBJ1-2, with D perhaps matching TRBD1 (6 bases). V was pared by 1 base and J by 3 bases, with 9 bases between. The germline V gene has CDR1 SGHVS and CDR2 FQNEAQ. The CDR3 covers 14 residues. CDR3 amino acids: CASSLGRGDYGYTF. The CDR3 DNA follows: TGTGCCAGCAGCTTAGGAAGGGGGGACTATGGCTACACCTTC.

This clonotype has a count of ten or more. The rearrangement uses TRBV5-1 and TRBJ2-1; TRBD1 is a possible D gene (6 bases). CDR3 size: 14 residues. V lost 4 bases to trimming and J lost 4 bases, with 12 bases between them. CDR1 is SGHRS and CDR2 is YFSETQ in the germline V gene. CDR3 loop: CASSDGTQYNEQFF. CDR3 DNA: TGCGCCAGCAGCGACGGGACACAATACAATGAGCAGTTCTTC.

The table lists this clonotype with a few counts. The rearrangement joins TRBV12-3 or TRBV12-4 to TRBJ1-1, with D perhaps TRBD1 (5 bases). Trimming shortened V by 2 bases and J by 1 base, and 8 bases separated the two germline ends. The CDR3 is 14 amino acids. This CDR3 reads CASSLYRKNTEAFF. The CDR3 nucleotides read TGTGCCAGCAGTTTATACAGGAAGAACACTGAAGCTTTCTTT.

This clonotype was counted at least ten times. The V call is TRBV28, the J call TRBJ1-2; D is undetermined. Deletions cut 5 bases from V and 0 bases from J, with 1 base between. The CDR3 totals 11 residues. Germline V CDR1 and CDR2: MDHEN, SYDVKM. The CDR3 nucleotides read TGTGCCAGCAGTCCTAACTATGGCTACACCTTC. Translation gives CASSPNYGYTF.

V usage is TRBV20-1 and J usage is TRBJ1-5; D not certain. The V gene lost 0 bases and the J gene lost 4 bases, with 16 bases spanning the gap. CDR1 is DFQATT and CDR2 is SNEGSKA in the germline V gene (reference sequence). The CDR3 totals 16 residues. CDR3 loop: CSARDLNEVTNQPQHF. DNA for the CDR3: TGCAGTGCTAGAGATCTTAACGAGGTCACAAATCAGCCCCAGCATTTT.

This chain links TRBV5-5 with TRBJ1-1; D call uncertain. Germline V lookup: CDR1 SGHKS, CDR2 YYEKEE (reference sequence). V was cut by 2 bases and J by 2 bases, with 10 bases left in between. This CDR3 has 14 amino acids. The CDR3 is CASSFQTQNTEAFF. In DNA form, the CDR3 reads TGTGCCAGCAGCTTCCAAACACAAAACACTGAAGCTTTCTTT.

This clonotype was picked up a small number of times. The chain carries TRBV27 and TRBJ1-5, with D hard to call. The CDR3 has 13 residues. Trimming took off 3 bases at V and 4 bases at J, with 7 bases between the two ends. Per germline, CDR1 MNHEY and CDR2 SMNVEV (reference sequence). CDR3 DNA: TGTGCCAGCAGTTTCGAGCAGAATCAGCCCCAGCATTTT. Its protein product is CASSFEQNQPQHF.

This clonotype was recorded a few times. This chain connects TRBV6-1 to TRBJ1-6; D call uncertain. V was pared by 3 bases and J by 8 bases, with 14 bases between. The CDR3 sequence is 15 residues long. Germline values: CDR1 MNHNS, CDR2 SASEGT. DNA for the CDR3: TGTGCCAGCAGTGATGGTTGGGTCCTACATTCACCCCTCCACTTT. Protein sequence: CASSDGWVLHSPLHF.